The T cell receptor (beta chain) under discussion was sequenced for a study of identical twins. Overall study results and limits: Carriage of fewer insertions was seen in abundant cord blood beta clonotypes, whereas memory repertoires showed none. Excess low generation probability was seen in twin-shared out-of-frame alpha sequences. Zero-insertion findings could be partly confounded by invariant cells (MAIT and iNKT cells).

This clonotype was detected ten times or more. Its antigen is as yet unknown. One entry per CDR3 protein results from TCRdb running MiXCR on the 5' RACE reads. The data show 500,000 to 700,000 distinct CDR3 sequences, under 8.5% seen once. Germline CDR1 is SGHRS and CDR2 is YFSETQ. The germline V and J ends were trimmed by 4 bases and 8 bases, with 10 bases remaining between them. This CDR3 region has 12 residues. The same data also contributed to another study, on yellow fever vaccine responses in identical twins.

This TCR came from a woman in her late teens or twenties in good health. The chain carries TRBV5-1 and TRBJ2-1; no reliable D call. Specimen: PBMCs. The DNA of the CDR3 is TGCGCCAGCAGCAAATCCCTGGATGAGCAGTTCTTC. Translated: CASSKSLDEQFF.